The T cell receptor (beta chain) described here comes from a study of CD8+ T cells in alopecia areata. Across the study: It was 6 to 18 months of tofacitinib, and then there were 6 months off drug.

CDR3 length: 13 residues. Deletions cut 3 bases from V and 3 bases from J, with 8 bases between. Germline V gene data show CDR1 as SQVTM and CDR2 as ANQGSEA. This clone showed up just a few times. cDNA reverse transcribed from extracted RNA served as the sequencing template. Clones were sequenced by immunoSEQ multiplex PCR, and TCRdb holds only the in-frame ones, with some missing. The sample lists about 150,000 clones; 75% to 90% were seen once. This TCR derives from a human donor with alopecia areata. The sample consisted of CD8+ T cells sorted from blood, taken at week 0. The V and J genes are TRBV29-1 and TRBJ2-2, with unresolved D. CDR3 nucleotide sequence: TGCAGCGTTGAGGTGGTGGACACCGGGGAGCTGTTTTTT. Protein: CSVEVVDTGELFF.